This record concerns one TCR beta chain sequence. The sample comes from a study of blood T cell repertoires in COVID-19. Repertoires were generated with immunoSEQ multiplex PCR, while TCRdb's copy carries only in-frame clones and drops some. The sample has under 200,000 clones, approximately 90% seen once. Trimming removed 6 bases from V and 2 bases from J; junction bases left unmatched: 11. CDR1 MNHEY and CDR2 SMNVEV come from the germline V gene (reference sequence). This CDR3 has 16 amino acids. Input material: peripheral blood. The TCR originated in a man aged 18 to 29 with active or convalescent COVID-19. The J gene is TRBJ2-5, the V gene TRBV27; TRBD2 aligns across 8 bases. The CDR3 sequence is CASRPFAGLEQETQYF. Written as DNA, the CDR3 is TGTGCCAGCAGACCGTTCGCGGGACTAGAACAAGAGACCCAGTACTTC.